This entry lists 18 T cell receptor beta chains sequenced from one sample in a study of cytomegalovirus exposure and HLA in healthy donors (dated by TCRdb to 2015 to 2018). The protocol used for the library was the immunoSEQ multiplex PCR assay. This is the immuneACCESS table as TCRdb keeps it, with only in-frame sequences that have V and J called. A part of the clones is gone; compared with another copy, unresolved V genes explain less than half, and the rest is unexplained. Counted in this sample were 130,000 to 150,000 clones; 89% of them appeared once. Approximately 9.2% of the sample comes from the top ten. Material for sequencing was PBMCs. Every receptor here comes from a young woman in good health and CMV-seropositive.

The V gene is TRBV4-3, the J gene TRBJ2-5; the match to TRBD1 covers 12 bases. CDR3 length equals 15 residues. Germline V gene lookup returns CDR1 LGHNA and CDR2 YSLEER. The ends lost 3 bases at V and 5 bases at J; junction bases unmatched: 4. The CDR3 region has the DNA TGCGCCAGCAGCCAGGGACAGGGGGCGGGGGAGACCCAGTACTTC. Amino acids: CASSQGQGAGETQYF.

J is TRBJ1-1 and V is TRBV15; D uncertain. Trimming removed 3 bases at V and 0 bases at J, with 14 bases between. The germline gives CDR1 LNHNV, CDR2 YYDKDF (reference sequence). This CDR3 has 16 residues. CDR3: CATSSSIGRMNTEAFF. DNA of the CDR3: TGTGCCACCAGCAGTTCGATTGGCAGGATGAACACTGAAGCTTTCTTT. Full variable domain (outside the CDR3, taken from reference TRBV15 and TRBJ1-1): DAMVIQNPRYQVTQFGKPVTLSCSQTLNHNVMYWYQQKSSQAPKLLFHYYDKDFNNEADTPDNFQSRRPNTSFCFLDIRSPGLGDTAMYLCATSSSIGRMNTEAFFGQGTRLTVV.

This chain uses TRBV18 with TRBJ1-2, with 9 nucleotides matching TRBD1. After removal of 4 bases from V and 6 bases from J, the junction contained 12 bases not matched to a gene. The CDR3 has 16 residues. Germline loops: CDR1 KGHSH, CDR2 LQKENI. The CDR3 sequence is CASSRNEGQGSNGYTF. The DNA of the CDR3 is TGTGCCAGCTCACGAAACGAGGGACAGGGAAGTAATGGCTACACCTTC.

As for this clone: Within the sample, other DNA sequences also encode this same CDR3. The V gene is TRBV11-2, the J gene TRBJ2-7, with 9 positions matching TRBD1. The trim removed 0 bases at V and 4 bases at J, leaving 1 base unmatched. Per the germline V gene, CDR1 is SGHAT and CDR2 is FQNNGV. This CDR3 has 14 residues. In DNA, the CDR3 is TGTGCCAGCAGCTTAGAACAGGGGGCATACGAGCAGTACTTC. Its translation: CASSLEQGAYEQYF.

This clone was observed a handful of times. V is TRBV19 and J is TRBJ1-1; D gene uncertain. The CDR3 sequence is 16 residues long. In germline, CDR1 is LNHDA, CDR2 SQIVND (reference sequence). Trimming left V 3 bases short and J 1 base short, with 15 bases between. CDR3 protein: CASSIRGTKGNTEAFF. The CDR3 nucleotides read TGTGCCAGTAGTATCCGGGGAACCAAGGGGAACACTGAAGCTTTCTTT.

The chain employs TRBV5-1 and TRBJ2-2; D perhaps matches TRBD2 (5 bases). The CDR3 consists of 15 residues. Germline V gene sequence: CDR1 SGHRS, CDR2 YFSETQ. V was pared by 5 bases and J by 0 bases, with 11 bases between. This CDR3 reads CASRPVGTNTGELFF. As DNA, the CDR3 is TGCGCCAGCAGACCCGTCGGGACGAACACCGGGGAGCTGTTTTTT.

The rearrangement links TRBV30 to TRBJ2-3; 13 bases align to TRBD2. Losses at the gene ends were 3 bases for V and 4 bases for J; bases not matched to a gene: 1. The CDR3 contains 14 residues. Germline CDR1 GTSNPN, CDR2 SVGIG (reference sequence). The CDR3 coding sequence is TGTGCCTGGAGACTAGCGGGGGGGCCAGATACGCAGTATTTT. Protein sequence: CAWRLAGGPDTQYF.

The CDR3 here is CASSPRTGLITF. CDR3 nucleotides: TGTGCCAGCAGTCCTCGGACAGGGCTCATAACCTTC. This chain joins TRBV27 and TRBJ1-2, with TRBD1 matching over 8 bases. In germline, CDR1 is MNHEY, CDR2 SMNVEV (reference sequence). J lost 14 bases, V lost 5 bases, and 10 bases had no gene match. There are 12 residues in the CDR3.

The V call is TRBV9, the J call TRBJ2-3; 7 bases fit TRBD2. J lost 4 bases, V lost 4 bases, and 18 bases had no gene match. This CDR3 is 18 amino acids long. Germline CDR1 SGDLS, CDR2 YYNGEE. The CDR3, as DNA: TGTGCCAGCAGCCTCAGGATTTTAGCGGGCTCGGCGGCAGATACGCAGTATTTT. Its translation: CASSLRILAGSAADTQYF.

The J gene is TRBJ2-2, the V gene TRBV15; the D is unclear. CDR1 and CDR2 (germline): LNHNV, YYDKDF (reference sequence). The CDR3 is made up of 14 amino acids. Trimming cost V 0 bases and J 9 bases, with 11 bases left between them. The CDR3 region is CATSRDNSRRELFF. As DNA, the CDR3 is TGTGCCACCAGCAGAGATAATAGCCGGCGGGAGCTGTTTTTT.

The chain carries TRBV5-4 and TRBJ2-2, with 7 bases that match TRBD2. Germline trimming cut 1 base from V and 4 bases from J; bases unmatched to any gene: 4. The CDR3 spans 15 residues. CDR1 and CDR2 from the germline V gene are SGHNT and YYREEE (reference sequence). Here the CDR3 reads CASSLLGEGTGELFF. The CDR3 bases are TGTGCCAGCAGCTTGCTCGGGGAGGGCACCGGGGAGCTGTTTTTT.

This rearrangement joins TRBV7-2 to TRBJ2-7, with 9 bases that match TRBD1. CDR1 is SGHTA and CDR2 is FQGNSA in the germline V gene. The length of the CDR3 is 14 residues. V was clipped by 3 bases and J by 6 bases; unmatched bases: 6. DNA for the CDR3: TGTGCCAGCAGCTTCGGGACAGGGACGGGCGAGCAGTACTTC. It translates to CASSFGTGTGEQYF. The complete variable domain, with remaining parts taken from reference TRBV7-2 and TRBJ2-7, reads GAGVSQSPSNKVTEKGKDVELRCDPISGHTALYWYRQSLGQGLEFLIYFQGNSAPDKSGLPSDRFSAERTGGSVSTLTIQRTQQEDSAVYLCASSFGTGTGEQYFGPGTRLTVT.

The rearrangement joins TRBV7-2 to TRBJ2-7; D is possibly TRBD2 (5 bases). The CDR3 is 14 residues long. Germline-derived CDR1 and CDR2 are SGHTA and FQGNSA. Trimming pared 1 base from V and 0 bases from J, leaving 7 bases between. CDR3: CASSLVRGSYEQYF. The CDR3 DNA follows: TGTGCCAGCAGCTTAGTACGGGGCTCCTACGAGCAGTACTTC.

CDR3 protein: CASSQGGTGPETQYF. CDR3 sequence (DNA): TGCGCCAGCAGCCAAGGGGGGACAGGGCCGGAGACCCAGTACTTC. The rearrangement uses TRBV4-1 and TRBJ2-5; 9 bases are shared with TRBD1. This CDR3 contains 15 residues. The J segment lost 5 bases and the V segment lost 1 base, leaving 5 bases of the junction unmatched. In germline, CDR1 is MGHRA, CDR2 YSYEKL.

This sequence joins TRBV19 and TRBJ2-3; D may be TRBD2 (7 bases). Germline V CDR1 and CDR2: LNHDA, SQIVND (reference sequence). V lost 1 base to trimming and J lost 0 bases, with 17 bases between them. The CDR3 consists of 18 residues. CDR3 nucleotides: TGTGCCAGTAGTATAGTTCTGGGGGCGGGGGTGAGCACAGATACGCAGTATTTT. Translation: CASSIVLGAGVSTDTQYF.

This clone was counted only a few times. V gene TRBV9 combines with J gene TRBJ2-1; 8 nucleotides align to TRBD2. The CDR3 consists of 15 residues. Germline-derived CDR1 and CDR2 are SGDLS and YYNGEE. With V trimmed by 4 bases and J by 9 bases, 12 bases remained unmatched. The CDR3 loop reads CASSHGGAPSGEQFF. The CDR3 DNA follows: TGTGCCAGCAGCCACGGGGGGGCCCCTTCGGGTGAGCAGTTCTTC.

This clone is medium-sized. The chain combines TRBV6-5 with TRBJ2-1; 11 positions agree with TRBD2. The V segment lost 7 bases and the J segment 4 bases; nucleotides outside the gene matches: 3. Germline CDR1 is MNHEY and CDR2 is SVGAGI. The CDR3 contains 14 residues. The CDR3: CASTRLAGYNEQFF. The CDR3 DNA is TGTGCCAGCACCCGACTAGCGGGGTACAATGAGCAGTTCTTC.

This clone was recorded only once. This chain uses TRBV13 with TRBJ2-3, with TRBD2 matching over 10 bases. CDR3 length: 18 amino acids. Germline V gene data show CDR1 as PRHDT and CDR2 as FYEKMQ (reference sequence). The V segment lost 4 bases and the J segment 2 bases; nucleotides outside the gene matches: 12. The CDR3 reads CASSSRWVAGGSTDTQYF. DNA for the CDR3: TGTGCCAGCAGCTCCCGGTGGGTAGCGGGGGGATCCACAGATACGCAGTATTTT.